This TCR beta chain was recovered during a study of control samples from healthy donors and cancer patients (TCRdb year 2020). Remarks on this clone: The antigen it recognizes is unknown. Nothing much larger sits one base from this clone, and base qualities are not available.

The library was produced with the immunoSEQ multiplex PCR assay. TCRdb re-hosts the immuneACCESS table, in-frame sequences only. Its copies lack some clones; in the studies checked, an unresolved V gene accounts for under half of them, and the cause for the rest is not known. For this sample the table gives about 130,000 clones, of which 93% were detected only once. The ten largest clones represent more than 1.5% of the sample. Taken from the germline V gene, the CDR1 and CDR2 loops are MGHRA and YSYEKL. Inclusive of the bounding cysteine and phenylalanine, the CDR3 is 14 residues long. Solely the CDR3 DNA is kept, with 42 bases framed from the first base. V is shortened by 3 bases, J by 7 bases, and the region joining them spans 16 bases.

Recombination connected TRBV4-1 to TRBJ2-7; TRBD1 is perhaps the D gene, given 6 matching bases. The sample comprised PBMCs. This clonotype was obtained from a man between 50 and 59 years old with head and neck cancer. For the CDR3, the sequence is CASSHYTGFREQYF. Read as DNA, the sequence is TGCGCCAGCAGCCATTATACAGGGTTCCGGGAGCAGTACTTC.